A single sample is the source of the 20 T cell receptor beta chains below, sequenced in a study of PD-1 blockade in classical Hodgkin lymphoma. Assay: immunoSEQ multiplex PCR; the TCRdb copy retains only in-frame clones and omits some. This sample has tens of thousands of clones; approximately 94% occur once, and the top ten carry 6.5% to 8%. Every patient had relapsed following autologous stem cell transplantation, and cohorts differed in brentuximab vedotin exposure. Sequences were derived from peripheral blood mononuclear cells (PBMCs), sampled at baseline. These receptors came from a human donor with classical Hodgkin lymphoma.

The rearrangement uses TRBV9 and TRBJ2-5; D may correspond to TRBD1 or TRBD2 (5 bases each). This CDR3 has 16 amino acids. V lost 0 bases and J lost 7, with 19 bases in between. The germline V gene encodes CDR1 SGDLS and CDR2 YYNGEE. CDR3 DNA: TGTGCCAGCAGCGTAGCTGTTGAAGGGGAGTTTGGGACCCAGTACTTC. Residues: CASSVAVEGEFGTQYF.

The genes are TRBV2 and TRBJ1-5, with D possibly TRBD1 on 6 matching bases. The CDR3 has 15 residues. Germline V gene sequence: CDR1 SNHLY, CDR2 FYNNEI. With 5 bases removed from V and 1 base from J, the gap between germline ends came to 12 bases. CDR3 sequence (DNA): TGTGCCAGCAGTACAGGGTTTCGGAGCAATCAGCCCCAGCATTTT. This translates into CASSTGFRSNQPQHF.

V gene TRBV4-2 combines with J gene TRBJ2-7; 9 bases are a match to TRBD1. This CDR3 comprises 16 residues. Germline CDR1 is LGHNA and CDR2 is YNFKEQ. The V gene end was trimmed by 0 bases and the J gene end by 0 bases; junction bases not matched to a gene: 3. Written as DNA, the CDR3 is TGTGCCAGCAGCCAAGAGGGACAGGGAGGCTCCTACGAGCAGTACTTC. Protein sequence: CASSQEGQGGSYEQYF.

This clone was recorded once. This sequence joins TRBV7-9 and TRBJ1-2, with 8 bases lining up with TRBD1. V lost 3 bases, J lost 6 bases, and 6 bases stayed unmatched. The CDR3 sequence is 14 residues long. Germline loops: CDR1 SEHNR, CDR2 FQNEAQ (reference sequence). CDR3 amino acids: CASSFHRGIDGYTF. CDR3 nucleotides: TGTGCCAGCAGCTTCCACAGGGGGATCGATGGCTACACCTTC.

The CDR3 region is CASSPSVQPQHF. Written as DNA, the CDR3 is TGTGCCAGCAGTCCATCAGTCCAGCCCCAGCATTTT. The chain uses TRBV28 and TRBJ1-5; no clear D gene. CDR1 MDHEN and CDR2 SYDVKM come from the germline V gene. V lost 5 bases to trimming and J lost 7 bases, with 9 bases between them. This CDR3 spans 12 amino acids.

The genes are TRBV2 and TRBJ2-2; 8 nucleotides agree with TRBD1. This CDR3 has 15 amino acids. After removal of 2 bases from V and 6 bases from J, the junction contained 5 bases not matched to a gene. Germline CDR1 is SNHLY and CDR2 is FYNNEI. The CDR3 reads CASSEQPGGPGELFF. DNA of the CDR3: TGTGCCAGCAGTGAACAGCCAGGGGGCCCCGGGGAGCTGTTTTTT.

As DNA, the CDR3 is TGTGCCAGCAGCCCCGGGACGGACTATGGCTACACCTTC. It encodes CASSPGTDYGYTF. V is TRBV7-9 and J is TRBJ1-2; TRBD1 might be the D (5 bases). The V and J ends lost 5 bases and 3 bases respectively, with 10 bases between them. This CDR3 comprises 13 residues. Germline assignment: CDR1 SEHNR and CDR2 FQNEAQ (reference sequence). The full variable domain, completed using reference TRBV7-9 and TRBJ1-2, is DTGVSQNPRHKITKRGQNVTFRCDPISEHNRLYWYRQTLGQGPEFLTYFQNEAQLEKSRLLSDRFSAERPKGSFSTLEIQRTEQGDSAMYLCASSPGTDYGYTFGSGTRLTVV.

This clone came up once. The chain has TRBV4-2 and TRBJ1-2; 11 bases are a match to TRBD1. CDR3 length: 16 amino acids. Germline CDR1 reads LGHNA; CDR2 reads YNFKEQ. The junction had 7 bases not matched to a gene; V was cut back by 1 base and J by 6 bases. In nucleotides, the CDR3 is TGTGCCAGCAGCCAAGGAGAGGGACAGGGGGGCGATGGCTACACCTTC. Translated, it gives CASSQGEGQGGDGYTF.

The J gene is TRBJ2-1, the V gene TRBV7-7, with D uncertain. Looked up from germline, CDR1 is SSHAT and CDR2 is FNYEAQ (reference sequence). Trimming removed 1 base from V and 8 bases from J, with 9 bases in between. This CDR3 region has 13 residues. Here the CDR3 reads CASSLGSWDEQFF. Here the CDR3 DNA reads TGTGCCAGCAGCTTAGGGAGTTGGGATGAGCAGTTCTTC.

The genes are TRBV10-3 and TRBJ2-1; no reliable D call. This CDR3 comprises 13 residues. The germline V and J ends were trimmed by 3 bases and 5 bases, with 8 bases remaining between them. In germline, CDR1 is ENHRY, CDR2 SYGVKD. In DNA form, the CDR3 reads TGTGCCATCAGTGAAGTCTCGAACAATGAGCAGTTCTTC. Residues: CAISEVSNNEQFF.

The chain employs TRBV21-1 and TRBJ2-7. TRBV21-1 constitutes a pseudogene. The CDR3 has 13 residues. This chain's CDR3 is CASSPGPGYEQYF. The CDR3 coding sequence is TGTGCCAGCAGCCCTGGACCGGGCTACGAGCAGTACTTC.

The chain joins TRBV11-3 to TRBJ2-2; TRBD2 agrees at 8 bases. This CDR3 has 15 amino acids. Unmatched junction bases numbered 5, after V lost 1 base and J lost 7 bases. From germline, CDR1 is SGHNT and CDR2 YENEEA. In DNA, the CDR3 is TGTGCCAGCAGCTTAGCGGGGGGGCCTAGCGGGGAGCTGTTTTTT. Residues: CASSLAGGPSGELFF.

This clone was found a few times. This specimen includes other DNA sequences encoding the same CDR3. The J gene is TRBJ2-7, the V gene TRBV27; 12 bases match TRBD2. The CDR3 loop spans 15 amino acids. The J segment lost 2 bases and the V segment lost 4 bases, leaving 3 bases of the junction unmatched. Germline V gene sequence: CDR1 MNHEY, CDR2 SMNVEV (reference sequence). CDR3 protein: CASSSGLAGTYEQYF. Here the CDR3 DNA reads TGTGCCAGCAGTTCTGGACTAGCGGGGACCTACGAGCAGTACTTC.

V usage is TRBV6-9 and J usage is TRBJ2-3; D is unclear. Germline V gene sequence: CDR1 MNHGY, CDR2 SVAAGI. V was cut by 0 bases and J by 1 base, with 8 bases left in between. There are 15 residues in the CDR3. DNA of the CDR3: TGTGCCAGCAGTTATTCGACACCACGCACAGATACGCAGTATTTT. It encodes CASSYSTPRTDTQYF.

The CDR3 coding sequence is TGTGCCAGTAGTCCCAGGCGGTCCTACGAGCAGTACTTC. This sequence encodes CASSPRRSYEQYF. The rearrangement uses TRBV19 and TRBJ2-7; D is unclear. The V end lost 5 bases, the J end lost 1 base, and 9 bases lay between the germline ends. Germline V lookup: CDR1 LNHDA, CDR2 SQIVND (reference sequence). The CDR3 is 13 residues long.

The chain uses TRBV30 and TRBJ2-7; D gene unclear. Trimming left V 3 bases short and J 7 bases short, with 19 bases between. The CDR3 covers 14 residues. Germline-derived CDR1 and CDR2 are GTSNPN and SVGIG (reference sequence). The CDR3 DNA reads TGTGCCTGGAGCCGAAACAGTCTTAACTGGGAGCAGTACTTC. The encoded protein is CAWSRNSLNWEQYF. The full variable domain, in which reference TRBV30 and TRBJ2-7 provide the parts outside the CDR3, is SQTIHQWPATLVQPVGSPLSLECTVEGTSNPNLYWYRQAAGRGLQLLFYSVGIGQISSEVPQNLSASRPQDRQFILSSKKLLLSDSGFYLCAWSRNSLNWEQYFGPGTRLTVT.

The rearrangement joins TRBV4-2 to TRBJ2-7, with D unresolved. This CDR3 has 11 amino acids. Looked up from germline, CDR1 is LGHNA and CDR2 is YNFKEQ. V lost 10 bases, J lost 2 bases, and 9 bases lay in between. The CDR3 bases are TGTGCCACCCGAGACGCCTACGAGCAGTACTTC. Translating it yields CATRDAYEQYF.

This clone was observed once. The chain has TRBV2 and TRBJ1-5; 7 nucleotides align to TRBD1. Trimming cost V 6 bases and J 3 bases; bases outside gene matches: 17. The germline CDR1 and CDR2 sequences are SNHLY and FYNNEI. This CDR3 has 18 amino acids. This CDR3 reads CASSVSEDRTDLNQPQHF. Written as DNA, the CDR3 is TGTGCCAGCAGCGTATCTGAGGACAGGACCGACCTCAATCAGCCCCAGCATTTT.

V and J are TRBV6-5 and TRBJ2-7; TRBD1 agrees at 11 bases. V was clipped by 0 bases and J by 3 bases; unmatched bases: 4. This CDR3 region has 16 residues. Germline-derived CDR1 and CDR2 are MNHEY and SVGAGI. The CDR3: CASSYSRDRGVYEQYF. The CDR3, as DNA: TGTGCCAGCAGTTACTCGAGGGACAGGGGGGTCTACGAGCAGTACTTC.

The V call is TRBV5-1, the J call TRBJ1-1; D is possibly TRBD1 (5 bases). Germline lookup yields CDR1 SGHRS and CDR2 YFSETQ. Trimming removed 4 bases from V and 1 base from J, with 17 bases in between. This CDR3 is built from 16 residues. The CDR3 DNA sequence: TGCGCCAGCAGCCTCTCCAGGGCCCAGACGAACACTGAAGCTTTCTTT. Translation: CASSLSRAQTNTEAFF.